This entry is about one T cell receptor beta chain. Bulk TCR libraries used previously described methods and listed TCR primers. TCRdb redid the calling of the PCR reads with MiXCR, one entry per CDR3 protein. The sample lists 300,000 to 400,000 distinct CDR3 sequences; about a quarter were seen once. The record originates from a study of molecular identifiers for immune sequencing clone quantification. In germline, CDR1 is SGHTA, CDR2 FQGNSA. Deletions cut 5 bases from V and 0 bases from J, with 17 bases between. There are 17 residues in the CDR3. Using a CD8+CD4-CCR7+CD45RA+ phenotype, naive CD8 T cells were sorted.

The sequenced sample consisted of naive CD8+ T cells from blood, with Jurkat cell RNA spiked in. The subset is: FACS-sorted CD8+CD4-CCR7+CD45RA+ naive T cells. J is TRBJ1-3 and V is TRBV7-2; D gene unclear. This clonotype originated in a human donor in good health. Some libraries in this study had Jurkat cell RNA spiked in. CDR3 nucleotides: TGTGCCAGCAGCCCCGGGAAGGCGCCGTTCTCTGGAAACACCATATATTTT. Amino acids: CASSPGKAPFSGNTIYF.